A selection of T cell receptor beta chains follows, all from one sample in a study of blood T cell repertoires in COVID-19. The data were produced by immunoSEQ multiplex PCR, yet TCRdb's version contains in-frame clones alone and is incomplete. The sample has some 390,000 clones, about 91% seen once. The sequenced sample consisted of peripheral blood. The receptors derive from a woman aged 40 to 50 with COVID-19, enrolled during active disease. Each CDR3 is given with its conserved first and last residue. The D gene is left open where the match is weak. Clone size, where shown, is once, few, many, or a class for clones that have expanded.

abundance: .; j_gene: TRBJ1-2; d_gene: TRBD1; len: 12; v_gene: TRBV28; CDR3aa: CASKGQPYGYTF; CDR3nt: TGTGCCAGCAAGGGACAGCCCTATGGCTACACCTTC
abundance: .; j_gene: TRBJ2-2; d_gene: .; len: 14; v_gene: TRBV19; CDR3aa: CASSIQQSPGELFF; CDR3nt: TGTGCCAGTAGTATCCAACAATCTCCCGGGGAGCTGTTTTTT
abundance: .; j_gene: TRBJ2-2; d_gene: TRBD2; len: 16; v_gene: TRBV18; CDR3aa: CASSPTSGWNTGELFF; CDR3nt: TGTGCCAGCTCACCTACTAGCGGTTGGAACACCGGGGAGCTGTTTTTT
abundance: .; j_gene: TRBJ1-6; d_gene: TRBD1; len: 15; v_gene: TRBV27; CDR3aa: CASKERDSYNSPLHF; CDR3nt: TGTGCCAGCAAGGAACGGGACAGCTATAATTCACCCCTCCACTTT
abundance: few; j_gene: TRBJ2-2; d_gene: .; len: 14; v_gene: TRBV2; CDR3aa: CASSGVRVTGELFF; CDR3nt: TGTGCCAGCAGCGGGGTACGGGTCACCGGGGAGCTGTTTTTT
abundance: .; j_gene: TRBJ2-1; d_gene: .; len: 16; v_gene: TRBV18; CDR3aa: CASSGAAGNAYNEQFF; CDR3nt: TGTGCCAGCTCAGGCGCGGCGGGGAACGCTTACAATGAGCAGTTCTTC
abundance: .; j_gene: TRBJ2-7; d_gene: .; len: 18; v_gene: TRBV4-3; CDR3aa: CASSQDILGRDTSYEQYF; CDR3nt: TGCGCCAGCAGCCAAGATATATTGGGTAGAGACACCTCCTACGAGCAGTACTTC
abundance: few; j_gene: TRBJ1-1; d_gene: .; len: 15; v_gene: TRBV5-1; CDR3aa: CASSFTAGVNTEAFF; CDR3nt: TGCGCCAGCAGCTTTACCGCAGGGGTGAACACTGAAGCTTTCTTT
abundance: .; j_gene: TRBJ2-7; d_gene: .; len: 13; v_gene: TRBV19; CDR3aa: CASSNDRAYEQYF; CDR3nt: TGTGCCAGTAGCAACGACAGAGCCTACGAGCAGTACTTC
abundance: .; j_gene: TRBJ1-1; d_gene: .; len: 18; v_gene: TRBV27; CDR3aa: CASSLSQYPGLDSTEAFF; CDR3nt: TGTGCCAGCAGTTTATCCCAATACCCCGGGTTGGACAGCACTGAAGCTTTCTTT
abundance: .; j_gene: TRBJ1-2; d_gene: TRBD1; len: 13; v_gene: TRBV7-2; CDR3aa: CASSFTGDYGYTF; CDR3nt: TGTGCCAGCAGCTTTACAGGGGACTATGGCTACACCTTC
abundance: .; j_gene: TRBJ1-1; d_gene: TRBD1; len: 14; v_gene: TRBV10-3; CDR3aa: CAISPGTERTEAFF; CDR3nt: TGTGCCATCAGTCCCGGGACAGAGAGGACTGAAGCTTTCTTT
abundance: .; j_gene: TRBJ1-2; d_gene: .; len: 13; v_gene: TRBV5-6; CDR3aa: CASSFQVAYGYTF; CDR3nt: TGTGCCAGCAGCTTCCAGGTCGCCTATGGCTACACCTTC
abundance: .; j_gene: TRBJ1-3; d_gene: .; len: 15; v_gene: TRBV19; CDR3aa: CASSAFRSSGNTIYF; CDR3nt: TGTGCCAGTAGTGCCTTTCGGAGCTCTGGAAACACCATATATTTT
abundance: .; j_gene: TRBJ2-2; d_gene: TRBD2; len: 18; v_gene: TRBV19; CDR3aa: CASSIEGLAGGSTGELFF; CDR3nt: TGTGCCAGTAGTATAGAGGGACTAGCGGGAGGAAGCACCGGGGAGCTGTTTTTT
abundance: .; j_gene: TRBJ2-3; d_gene: TRBD2; len: 15; v_gene: TRBV7-3; CDR3aa: CASSSSGLYTDTQYF; CDR3nt: TGTGCCAGCAGCTCTAGCGGACTATACACAGATACGCAGTATTTT